Below, 32 T cell receptor beta chains from the same sample are listed, as sequenced in a study of OX40 agonist ivuxolimab in advanced cancers. Only in-frame clones appear in the TCRdb table, and some are missing; sequencing was by immunoSEQ multiplex PCR. The sample shows around 150,000 clones, around 94% of them seen only once. This specimen consisted of CD4+ or CD8+ T cells sorted from blood, obtained in a trial of the OX40 agonist ivuxolimab. These receptors were taken from an adult with an advanced solid tumor such as melanoma, head and neck, liver or kidney cancer.

This clone has a single count. The chain is built from TRBV29-1 and TRBJ2-5, with 8 nucleotides matching TRBD1. Germline V gives CDR1 SQVTM, CDR2 ANQGSEA. This CDR3 is built from 13 residues. V lost 6 bases to trimming and J lost 1 base; unmatched junction nucleotides: 4. CDR3 nucleotide sequence: TGCAGCGTGAGGGACAGGACCCAAGAGACCCAGTACTTC. It is translated as CSVRDRTQETQYF.

The rearrangement links TRBV6-1 to TRBJ1-4; TRBD1 might be the D (5 bases). The CDR3 is 12 residues long. V gave up 6 bases and J gave up 7 bases, with 9 bases separating them. The germline CDR1 and CDR2 sequences are MNHNS and SASEGT. In DNA, the CDR3 is TGTGCCAGCAGCAGGGATGGTGAAAAACTGTTTTTT. Translating it yields CASSRDGEKLFF.

The CDR3 loop is CASKETGTTKPYEQYF. CDR3 DNA: TGTGCCAGTAAGGAGACAGGAACTACAAAACCCTACGAGCAGTACTTC. This chain connects TRBV19 to TRBJ2-7, with TRBD1 as a possible D gene (6 bases). Germline V lookup: CDR1 LNHDA, CDR2 SQIVND (reference sequence). This CDR3 is 16 amino acids long. Trimming took 7 bases from V and 2 from J, leaving 21 bases between them.

The rearrangement uses TRBV5-1 and TRBJ2-5; 10 nucleotides match TRBD1. The germline V gene encodes CDR1 SGHRS and CDR2 YFSETQ. J lost 5 bases, V lost 7 bases, and 14 bases had no gene match. The CDR3 is made up of 16 amino acids. CDR3 amino acids: CASGLFRQGATETQYF. The CDR3, as DNA: TGCGCCAGCGGGTTATTTAGACAGGGGGCAACCGAGACCCAGTACTTC.

The V and J genes are TRBV19 and TRBJ2-1; maybe TRBD2 (6 bases). With 7 bases removed from V and 0 bases from J, the gap between germline ends came to 10 bases. The length of the CDR3 is 14 residues. Germline V lookup: CDR1 LNHDA, CDR2 SQIVND (reference sequence). CDR3 sequence (DNA): TGTGCCAGTATCGGGAGCCCCTCCTACAATGAGCAGTTCTTC. Protein sequence: CASIGSPSYNEQFF.

In its sample, this clone was seen once. This sequence joins TRBV18 and TRBJ1-5; 8 nucleotides match TRBD1. Germline CDR1 is KGHSH and CDR2 is LQKENI. V lost 2 bases, J lost 5 bases, and 5 bases stayed unmatched. This CDR3 region has 15 residues. Written as DNA, the CDR3 is TGTGCCAGCTCACCATCGGGGGGACAGGATCAGCCCCAGCATTTT. Translating it yields CASSPSGGQDQPQHF.

The chain combines TRBV19 with TRBJ2-3; TRBD1 matches 7 bases. Looked up from germline, CDR1 is LNHDA and CDR2 is SQIVND (reference sequence). Losses at the gene ends were 7 bases for V and 2 bases for J; bases not matched to a gene: 9. CDR3 length equals 15 residues. The CDR3, as DNA: TGTGCCAGTAAACTGTGGGACAGCTCCACAGATACGCAGTATTTT. Translated: CASKLWDSSTDTQYF.

The chain links TRBV18 to TRBJ2-2; TRBD1 matches 11 bases. Germline CDR1 and CDR2: KGHSH and LQKENI. V shed 0 bases and J 4 bases; nucleotides not matched to a gene: 1. The CDR3 covers 16 residues. CDR3 DNA: TGTGCCAGCTCACCACCGGGACAGGGGGGCACCGGGGAGCTGTTTTTT. Translating it yields CASSPPGQGGTGELFF. Variable domain in full (rest from reference TRBV18 and TRBJ2-2): NAGVMQNPRHLVRRRGQEARLRCSPMKGHSHVYWYRQLPEEGLKFMVYLQKENIIDESGMPKERFSAEFPKEGPSILRIQQVVRGDSAAYFCASSPPGQGGTGELFFGEGSRLTVL.

The rearrangement joins TRBV5-6 to TRBJ1-2, with D possibly being TRBD1 (6 bases). In germline, CDR1 is SGHDT, CDR2 YYEEEE. The CDR3 has 14 amino acids. The V end was cut by 0 bases, the J end by 5 bases, with 11 bases between. The CDR3 region is CASSLGRRGYGYTF. The CDR3 nucleotides are TGTGCCAGCAGCTTGGGGCGGAGGGGGTATGGCTACACCTTC.

The CDR3 DNA follows: TGTGCCAGCAGTGAGCGAGACAGGGGCTATGGCTACACCTTC. Translation gives CASSERDRGYGYTF. The chain has TRBV2 and TRBJ1-2; 8 bases align to TRBD1. CDR1 SNHLY and CDR2 FYNNEI come from the germline V gene. V was pared by 3 bases and J by 4 bases, with 4 bases of the junction left unmatched. The CDR3 loop spans 14 amino acids.

The gene calls are TRBV7-8 and TRBJ2-1; 9 bases are a match to TRBD2. The CDR3 runs 15 residues. Trimming removed 1 base from V and 6 bases from J; junction bases left unmatched: 4. Looked up from germline, CDR1 is SGHVS and CDR2 is FQNEAQ. Here the CDR3 reads CASSLGAGGINEQFF. In DNA, the CDR3 is TGTGCCAGCAGCTTAGGGGCGGGGGGGATCAATGAGCAGTTCTTC.

This clone was found once. The chain has TRBV27 and TRBJ1-3; D gene unclear. Germline lookup yields CDR1 MNHEY and CDR2 SMNVEV (reference sequence). V shed 6 bases and J shed 3 bases, with 12 bases lying between them. The CDR3 is 14 residues long. In DNA, the CDR3 is TGTGCCAGCAGCTTGCGGCGAGGTGGAAACACCATATATTTT. It translates to CASSLRRGGNTIYF.

The rearrangement joins TRBV7-9 to TRBJ2-5; D gene ambiguous. The J call may be mistaken, given a closer DNA end match to TRBJ2-7. The CDR3 has 16 residues. Germline lookup yields CDR1 SEHNR and CDR2 FQNEAQ (reference sequence). CDR3 sequence reads: CASSLGLGADSYEQYF. In DNA form, the CDR3 reads TGTGCCAGCAGCTTAGGTTTGGGTGCGGATTCCTACGAGCAGTACTTC.

J is TRBJ1-4 and V is TRBV4-1; D uncertain. This CDR3 region has 13 residues. Per the germline V gene, CDR1 is MGHRA and CDR2 is YSYEKL. Trimming removed 1 base from V and 4 bases from J, with 4 bases in between. As DNA, the CDR3 is TGCGCCAGCAGCCAAGTCCTTAATGAAAAACTGTTTTTT. It is translated as CASSQVLNEKLFF.

The V call is TRBV6-5, the J call TRBJ2-3; 8 bases match TRBD1. V lost 6 bases to trimming and J lost 0 bases; unmatched junction nucleotides: 5. The CDR3 is made up of 15 amino acids. The germline V gene has CDR1 MNHEY and CDR2 SVGAGI. In DNA form, the CDR3 reads TGTGCCAGCAGCCTTGGACAGGGAAGCACAGATACGCAGTATTTT. Its translation: CASSLGQGSTDTQYF.

The V gene is TRBV7-8, the J gene TRBJ2-7; D unclear. The CDR3 extends over 11 amino acids. Germline CDR1 reads SGHVS; CDR2 reads FQNEAQ. The V and J ends lost 3 bases and 0 bases respectively, with 0 bases between them. CDR3 sequence reads: CASSFSYEQYF. In DNA form, the CDR3 reads TGTGCCAGCAGCTTCTCCTACGAGCAGTACTTC.

In DNA, the CDR3 is TGTGCCAGCAGTCAAGCGGGAGTCGACACAGATACGCAGTATTTT. Residues: CASSQAGVDTDTQYF. The V and J genes are TRBV9 and TRBJ2-3, with 8 bases identical to TRBD2. V gave up 5 bases and J gave up 2 bases; unmatched junction bases: 7. The CDR3 has 15 amino acids. Germline CDR1 is SGDLS and CDR2 is YYNGEE.

The table lists this clone with a count of one. V usage is TRBV12-5 and J usage is TRBJ2-2; 9 bases are shared with TRBD1. CDR1 and CDR2 from the germline V gene are LGHNT and FRNRAP. J lost 3 bases, V lost 1 base, and 0 bases had no gene match. The CDR3 extends over 15 amino acids. In DNA, the CDR3 is TGTGCTAGTGGTTTGGGGGACAGGGACACCGGGGAGCTGTTTTTT. Amino acid sequence: CASGLGDRDTGELFF.

The count of this clone is one. The chain employs TRBV19 and TRBJ2-7; D gene uncertain. Trimming took off 3 bases at V and 5 bases at J, with 11 bases between the two ends. The CDR3 loop spans 13 amino acids. The germline gives CDR1 LNHDA, CDR2 SQIVND (reference sequence). CDR3 nucleotide sequence: TGTGCCAGTAGTATGGTATTCCGGAACGAGCAGTACTTC. The encoded protein is CASSMVFRNEQYF.

The rearrangement links TRBV9 to TRBJ1-1; possible D gene TRBD1, 6 bases. V was shortened by 2 bases and J by 6 bases, with 11 bases between the two germline ends. The CDR3 is 13 residues long. Germline-derived CDR1 and CDR2 are SGDLS and YYNGEE. CDR3 nucleotides: TGTGCCAGCAGCGTCCCAGGGGACCCTGAAGCTTTCTTT. Encoded protein: CASSVPGDPEAFF.

The rearrangement uses TRBV4-3 and TRBJ1-2; 9 bases are shared with TRBD1. CDR3 length: 16 residues. Germline CDR1 reads LGHNA; CDR2 reads YSLEER. V shed 0 bases and J 8 bases; nucleotides not matched to a gene: 10. The CDR3 here is CASSQEPGTGFRGYTF. The CDR3 coding sequence is TGCGCCAGCAGCCAAGAGCCCGGGACAGGGTTTCGAGGCTACACCTTC.

V usage is TRBV4-3 and J usage is TRBJ2-1; TRBD2 matches at 8 bases. V lost 1 base to trimming and J lost 6 bases; unmatched junction nucleotides: 11. Germline V CDR1 and CDR2: LGHNA, YSLEER. This CDR3 has 17 amino acids. CDR3 amino acids: CASSQVGRGGFRNEQFF. In DNA form, the CDR3 reads TGCGCCAGCAGCCAAGTAGGACGGGGGGGGTTTCGCAATGAGCAGTTCTTC.

This clone occurred once. This sequence joins TRBV6-5 and TRBJ2-7; 8 bases line up with TRBD1. J was trimmed by 5 bases and V by 6 bases; bases with no gene match: 0. This CDR3 has 11 amino acids. From germline, CDR1 is MNHEY and CDR2 SVGAGI. CDR3 bases: TGTGCCAGCAGACAGGGGGACGAGCAGTACTTC. As protein: CASRQGDEQYF.

The chain is built from TRBV5-1 and TRBJ2-6, with TRBD2 as a possible D gene (5 bases). Germline V gene data show CDR1 as SGHRS and CDR2 as YFSETQ. Trimming took 0 bases from V and 4 from J, leaving 8 bases between them. The CDR3 sequence is 15 residues long. The DNA for the CDR3 is TGCGCCAGCAGCTTGGGGGGAGCCGGGGCCAACGTCCTGACTTTC. This gives the protein CASSLGGAGANVLTF.

The chain joins TRBV6-5 to TRBJ1-2; a possible D gene is TRBD1 (6 bases). Trimming removed 5 bases at V and 4 bases at J, with 11 bases between. CDR1 is MNHEY and CDR2 is SVGAGI in the germline V gene. This CDR3 is 13 amino acids long. Here the CDR3 reads CASSTPDSYGYTF. The DNA for the CDR3 is TGTGCCAGCAGTACCCCGGACAGCTATGGCTACACCTTC.

The V call is TRBV30, the J call TRBJ1-1, with no clear D. Germline CDR1 reads GTSNPN; CDR2 reads SVGIG (reference sequence). CDR3 length equals 14 residues. Trimming shortened V by 0 bases and J by 4 bases, and 12 bases separated the two germline ends. The CDR3 loop is CAWSVSVLGTEAFF. CDR3 in DNA: TGTGCCTGGAGTGTTTCAGTCCTGGGCACTGAAGCTTTCTTT. The variable domain in full, completed from reference TRBV30 and TRBJ1-1, reads SQTIHQWPATLVQPVGSPLSLECTVEGTSNPNLYWYRQAAGRGLQLLFYSVGIGQISSEVPQNLSASRPQDRQFILSSKKLLLSDSGFYLCAWSVSVLGTEAFFGQGTRLTVV.

The rearrangement links TRBV2 to TRBJ1-5; D is ambiguous. V was pared by 6 bases and J by 1 base, with 7 bases between. CDR1 SNHLY and CDR2 FYNNEI come from the germline V gene. This CDR3 contains 13 residues. The CDR3 protein is CASRAASNQPQHF. The CDR3 bases are TGTGCCAGCAGAGCTGCGAGCAATCAGCCCCAGCATTTT.

V and J are TRBV5-1 and TRBJ1-1; D unclear. This CDR3 spans 15 amino acids. CDR1 and CDR2 from the germline V gene are SGHRS and YFSETQ. V was shortened by 0 bases and J by 0 bases, with 9 bases between the two germline ends. The CDR3 spells CASSLGGWMNTEAFF. CDR3 bases: TGCGCCAGCAGCTTGGGGGGATGGATGAACACTGAAGCTTTCTTT.

This chain connects TRBV20-1 to TRBJ2-7; D is unresolved. V was pared by 6 bases and J by 4 bases, with 7 bases between. The CDR3 length is 10 residues. Germline CDR1 DFQATT, CDR2 SNEGSKA (reference sequence). This CDR3 reads CSAGQYEQYF. CDR3 coding DNA: TGCAGTGCAGGCCAATACGAGCAGTACTTC.

This chain joins TRBV9 and TRBJ1-6; D not resolved. Germline V gene sequence: CDR1 SGDLS, CDR2 YYNGEE. This CDR3 has 12 residues. V was pared by 0 bases and J by 9 bases, with 4 bases between. The CDR3 DNA sequence: TGTGCCAGCAGCGTAGGATCTTCACCCCTCCACTTT. It specifies CASSVGSSPLHF.

The DNA of the CDR3 is TGTGCCAGCAGCGGAAATAGCGGGGGGACTGGAGATACGCAGTATTTT. Protein product: CASSGNSGGTGDTQYF. The chain has TRBV7-2 and TRBJ2-3; 10 nucleotides align to TRBD2. J gave up 5 bases and V 5 bases, and 10 bases lay outside the gene matches. The length of the CDR3 is 16 residues. Germline CDR1 reads SGHTA; CDR2 reads FQGNSA.

V gene TRBV7-2 combines with J gene TRBJ2-5; D gene uncertain. The V and J ends lost 5 bases and 5 bases respectively, with 6 bases between them. Germline assignment: CDR1 SGHTA and CDR2 FQGNSA. The CDR3 sequence is 11 residues long. The CDR3 DNA follows: TGTGCCAGCAGCCACGGGGAGACCCAGTACTTC. It translates to CASSHGETQYF.